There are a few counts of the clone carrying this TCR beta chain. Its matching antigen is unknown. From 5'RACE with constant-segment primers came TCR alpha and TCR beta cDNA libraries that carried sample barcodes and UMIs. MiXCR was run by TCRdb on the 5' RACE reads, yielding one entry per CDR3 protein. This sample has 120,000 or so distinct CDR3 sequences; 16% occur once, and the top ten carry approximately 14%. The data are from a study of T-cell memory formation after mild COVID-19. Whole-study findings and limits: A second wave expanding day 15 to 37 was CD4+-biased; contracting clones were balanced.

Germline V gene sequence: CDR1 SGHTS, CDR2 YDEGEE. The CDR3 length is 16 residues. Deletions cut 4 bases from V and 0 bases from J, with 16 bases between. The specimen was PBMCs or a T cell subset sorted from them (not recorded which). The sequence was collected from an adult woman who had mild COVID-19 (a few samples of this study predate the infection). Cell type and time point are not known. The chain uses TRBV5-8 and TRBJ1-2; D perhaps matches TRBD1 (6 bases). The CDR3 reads CASSNGQTEANYGYTF. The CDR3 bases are TGTGCCAGCAGCAACGGACAGACAGAAGCTAACTATGGCTACACCTTC.